This T cell receptor beta chain is from a study of blood T cell repertoires in COVID-19. Trimming at V came to 1 base and at J to 3 bases, leaving 5 bases not matched to a gene. Germline V gene data show CDR1 as SGHRS and CDR2 as YFSETQ. This CDR3 region has 15 residues. In the original processing: Amplification from reference gene primers served as the basis for estimated nucleated cell counts. The assay was immunoSEQ multiplex PCR, and TCRdb's table has in-frame clones only and misses some. For V, J and clone size, that table is used; D and trimming come from the DNA. The sample holds around 99,000 clones; approximately 82% are singletons and the top ten take 7.9%.

The TCR was taken from a woman aged 80 or older with active or convalescent COVID-19. The sequencing input was peripheral blood. The V and J genes are TRBV5-1 and TRBJ2-7; the match to TRBD1 covers 9 bases. The CDR3 DNA follows: TGCGCCAGCAGCTTGATGACAGGGGGGAGCTACGAGCAGTACTTC. The encoded protein is CASSLMTGGSYEQYF.